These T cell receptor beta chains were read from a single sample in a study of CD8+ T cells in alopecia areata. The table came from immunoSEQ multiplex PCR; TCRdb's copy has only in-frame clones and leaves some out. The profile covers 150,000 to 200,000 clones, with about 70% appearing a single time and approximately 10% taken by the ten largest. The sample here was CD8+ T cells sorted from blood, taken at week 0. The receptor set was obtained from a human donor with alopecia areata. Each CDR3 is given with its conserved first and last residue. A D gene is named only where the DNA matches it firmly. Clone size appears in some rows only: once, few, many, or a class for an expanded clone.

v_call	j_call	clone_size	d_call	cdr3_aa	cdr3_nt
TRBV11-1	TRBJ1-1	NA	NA	CASSSYYGEGEAEAFF	TGTGCCAGCAGCTCTTACTATGGTGAGGGAGAAGCTGAAGCTTTCTTT
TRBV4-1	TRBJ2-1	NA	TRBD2	CASSQDGTSHNEQFF	TGCGCCAGCAGCCAAGACGGGACTAGCCACAATGAGCAGTTCTTC
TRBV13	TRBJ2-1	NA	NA	CASTPGASHNEQFF	TGTGCCAGCACCCCCGGGGCCTCCCACAATGAGCAGTTCTTC
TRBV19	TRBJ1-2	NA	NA	CASSISRQNYGYTF	TGTGCCAGTAGTATTTCTCGACAGAACTATGGCTACACCTTC
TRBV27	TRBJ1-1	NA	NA	CASYPLTSNTEAFF	TGTGCCAGCTACCCCCTCACCTCGAACACTGAAGCTTTCTTT
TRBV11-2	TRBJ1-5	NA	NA	CASSLQGGGQPQHF	TGTGCCAGCAGCCTACAGGGTGGGGGTCAGCCCCAGCATTTT
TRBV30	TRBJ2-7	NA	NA	CAWSDRVYEQYF	TGTGCCTGGAGTGACAGGGTCTACGAGCAGTACTTC
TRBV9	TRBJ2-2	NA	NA	CASSAPTTFTGELFF	TGTGCCAGCAGCGCCCCGACGACCTTCACCGGGGAGCTGTTTTTT
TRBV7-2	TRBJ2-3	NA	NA	CASSPDFPDTQYF	TGTGCCAGCAGCCCAGACTTCCCAGATACGCAGTATTTT
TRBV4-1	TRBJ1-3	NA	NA	CASSHLLGISGNTIYF	TGCGCCAGCAGCCATCTCCTTGGGATCTCTGGAAACACCATATATTTT
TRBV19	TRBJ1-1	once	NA	CASIARANTEAFF	TGTGCCAGTATTGCCAGGGCGAACACTGAAGCTTTCTTT
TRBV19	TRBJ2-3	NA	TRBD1	CASRGQTTDTQYF	TGTGCCAGTAGGGGACAGACCACAGATACGCAGTATTTT
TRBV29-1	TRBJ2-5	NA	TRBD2	CSALGLAGGRETQYF	TGCAGCGCCCTCGGACTAGCGGGGGGGCGGGAGACCCAGTACTTC
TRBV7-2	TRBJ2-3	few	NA	CASSPIPGPDTQYF	TGTGCCAGCAGCCCCATCCCTGGTCCAGATACGCAGTATTTT
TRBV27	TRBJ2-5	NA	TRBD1	CASSLGVTGGRETQYF	TGTGCCAGCAGTTTAGGGGTGACAGGGGGACGAGAGACCCAGTACTTC
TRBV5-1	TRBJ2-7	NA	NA	CASSLEGQRAHEQYF	TGCGCCAGCAGCTTGGAGGGACAAAGAGCTCACGAGCAGTACTTC
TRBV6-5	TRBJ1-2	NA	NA	CASSYVGLGYDYGYTF	TGTGCCAGCAGTTACGTGGGGTTGGGTTACGACTATGGCTACACCTTC
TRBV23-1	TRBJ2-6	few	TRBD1	CASSHPTGRSGANVLTF	TGCGCCAGCAGTCACCCGACAGGGAGATCTGGGGCCAACGTCCTGACTTTC
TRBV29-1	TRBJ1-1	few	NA	CSVEDMGFEAFF	TGCAGCGTTGAAGATATGGGGTTTGAAGCTTTCTTT
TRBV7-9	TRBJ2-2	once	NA	CASSLVQVTVTGELFF	TGTGCCAGCAGCTTAGTACAGGTGACAGTAACCGGGGAGCTGTTTTTT
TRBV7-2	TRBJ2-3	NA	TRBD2	CASSLSRGGTDTQYF	TGTGCCAGCAGCCTCTCTCGGGGGGGCACAGATACGCAGTATTTT
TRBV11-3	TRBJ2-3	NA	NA	CASSTRTGTDTQYF	TGTGCCAGCAGCACCCGAACAGGGACAGATACGCAGTATTTT